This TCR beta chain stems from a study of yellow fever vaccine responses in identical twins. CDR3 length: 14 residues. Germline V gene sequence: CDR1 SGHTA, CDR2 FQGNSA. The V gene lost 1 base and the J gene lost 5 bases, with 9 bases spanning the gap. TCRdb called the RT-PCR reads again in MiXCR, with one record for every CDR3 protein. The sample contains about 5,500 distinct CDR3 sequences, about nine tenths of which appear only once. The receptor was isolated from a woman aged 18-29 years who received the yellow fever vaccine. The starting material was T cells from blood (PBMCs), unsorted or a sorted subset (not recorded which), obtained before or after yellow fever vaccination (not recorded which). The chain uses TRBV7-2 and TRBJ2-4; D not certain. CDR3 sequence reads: CASSLGPAQNIQYF. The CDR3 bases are TGTGCCAGCAGCTTAGGGCCGGCCCAAAACATTCAGTACTTC.